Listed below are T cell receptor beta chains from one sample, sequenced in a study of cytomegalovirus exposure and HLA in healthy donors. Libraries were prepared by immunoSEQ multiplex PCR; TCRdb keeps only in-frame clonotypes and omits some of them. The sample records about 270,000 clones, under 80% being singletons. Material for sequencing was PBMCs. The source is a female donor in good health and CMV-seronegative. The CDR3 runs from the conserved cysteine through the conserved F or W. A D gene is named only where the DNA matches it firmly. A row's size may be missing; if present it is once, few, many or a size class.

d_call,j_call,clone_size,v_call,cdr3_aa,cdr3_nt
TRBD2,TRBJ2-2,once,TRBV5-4,CASSLLAGGVNTGELFF,TGTGCCAGCAGCTTGCTAGCGGGAGGGGTGAACACCGGGGAGCTGTTTTTT
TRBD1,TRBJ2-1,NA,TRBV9,CASSVTRDRGNEQFF,TGTGCCAGCAGCGTAACCCGGGACAGGGGCAATGAGCAGTTCTTC
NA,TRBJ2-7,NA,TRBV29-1,CSVAHTGISYEQYF,TGCAGCGTTGCCCACACAGGGATCTCCTACGAGCAGTACTTC
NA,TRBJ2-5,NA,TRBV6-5,CASTSPLGQGETQYF,TGTGCCAGCACCTCCCCGCTGGGGCAGGGGGAGACCCAGTACTTC
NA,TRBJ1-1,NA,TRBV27,CASSLVGPNTEAFF,TGTGCCAGCAGTTTAGTGGGCCCGAACACTGAAGCTTTCTTT
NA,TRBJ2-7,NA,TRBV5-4,CASSLDSPHYEQYF,TGTGCCAGCAGCTTGGACAGTCCACACTACGAGCAGTACTTC
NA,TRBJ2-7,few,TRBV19,CASSMGRSAYEQYF,TGTGCCAGTAGTATGGGGCGGAGCGCCTACGAGCAGTACTTC
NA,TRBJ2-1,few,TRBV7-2,CASSLASGSLYNEQFF,TGTGCCAGCAGCTTAGCGTCGGGATCTCTCTACAATGAGCAGTTCTTC
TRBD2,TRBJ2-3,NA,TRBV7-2,CASSLVSGSTDTQYF,TGTGCCAGCAGCTTAGTTAGCGGGAGCACAGATACGCAGTATTTT
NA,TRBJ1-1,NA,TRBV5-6,CASSLDGAGTEAFF,TGTGCCAGCAGCTTGGATGGGGCGGGGACTGAAGCTTTCTTT
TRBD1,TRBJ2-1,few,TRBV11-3,CASSLGDRAVYNEQFF,TGTGCCAGCAGCTTAGGGGACAGGGCCGTCTACAATGAGCAGTTCTTC
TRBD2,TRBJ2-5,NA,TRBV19,CASSIDAGAGGRETQYF,TGTGCCAGTAGTATAGACGCCGGAGCGGGAGGCAGAGAGACCCAGTACTTC
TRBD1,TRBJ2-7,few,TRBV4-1,CASSQRTGEYYEQYF,TGCGCCAGCAGCCAAAGGACAGGAGAGTATTACGAGCAGTACTTC
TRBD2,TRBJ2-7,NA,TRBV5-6,CASSLAGGPGEQYF,TGTGCCAGCAGCTTAGCGGGAGGGCCGGGGGAGCAGTACTTC
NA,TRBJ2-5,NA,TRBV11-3,CASSPRQGGETQYF,TGTGCCAGCAGCCCCCGGCAGGGGGGAGAGACCCAGTACTTC
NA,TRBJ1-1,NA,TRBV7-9,CASTGDTEAFF,TGTGCCAGCACGGGGGACACTGAAGCTTTCTTT
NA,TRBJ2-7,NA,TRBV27,CASSPQRAGSYEQYF,TGTGCCAGCAGTCCCCAGCGGGCGGGCTCCTACGAGCAGTACTTC
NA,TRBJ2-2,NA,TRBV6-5,CASSHRGSDGELFF,TGTGCCAGCAGCCACCGGGGGTCGGACGGGGAGCTGTTTTTT
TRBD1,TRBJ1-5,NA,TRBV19,CASSMGVGRGLSQPQHF,TGTGCCAGTAGTATGGGCGTTGGCAGGGGGCTCAGTCAGCCCCAGCATTTT
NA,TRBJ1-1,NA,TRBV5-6,CASSFGRARAEAFF,TGTGCCAGCAGCTTCGGCAGGGCAAGAGCTGAAGCTTTCTTT
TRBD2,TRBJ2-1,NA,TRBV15,CATSNPSGSDEQFF,TGTGCCACCAGCAACCCTAGCGGGAGCGATGAGCAGTTCTTC
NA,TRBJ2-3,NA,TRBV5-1,CASSPQGLRVTDTQYF,TGCGCCAGCAGCCCTCAGGGGCTACGCGTCACAGATACGCAGTATTTT
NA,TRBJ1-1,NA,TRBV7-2,CASSQGGGFRNTEAFF,TGTGCCAGCAGCCAAGGGGGGGGTTTTAGGAACACTGAAGCTTTCTTT
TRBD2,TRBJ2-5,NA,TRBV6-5,CASSRTSGRGETQYF,TGTGCCAGCAGCCGGACTAGCGGGAGGGGAGAGACCCAGTACTTC
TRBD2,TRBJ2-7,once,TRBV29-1,CSVEVIPGLAGATPYEQYF,TGCAGCGTTGAAGTCATTCCGGGACTAGCGGGAGCCACCCCCTACGAGCAGTACTTC
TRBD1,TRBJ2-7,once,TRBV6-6,CASTRDRNSYEQYF,TGTGCCAGCACCCGGGACAGGAACTCCTACGAGCAGTACTTC
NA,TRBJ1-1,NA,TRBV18,CASKHANTEAFF,TGTGCCAGCAAACACGCGAACACTGAAGCTTTCTTT
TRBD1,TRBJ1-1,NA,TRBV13,CASSPSGTGNTEAFF,TGTGCCAGCAGCCCCTCCGGGACAGGGAACACTGAAGCTTTCTTT
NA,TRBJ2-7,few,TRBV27,CASSTTGWGQYEQYF,TGTGCCAGCAGTACAACAGGGTGGGGGCAGTACGAGCAGTACTTC
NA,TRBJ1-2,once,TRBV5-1,CASSLEAGKYGYTF,TGCGCCAGCAGCTTGGAGGCAGGAAAATATGGCTACACCTTC
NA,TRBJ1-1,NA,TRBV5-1,CASSLGGLNTEAFF,TGCGCCAGCAGCTTGGGCGGGCTGAACACTGAAGCTTTCTTT
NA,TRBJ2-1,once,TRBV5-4,CASSPNLRTSSYNEQFF,TGTGCCAGCAGCCCCAACCTTCGCACTAGCAGCTACAATGAGCAGTTCTTC